This TCR beta chain emerged from a study of OX40 agonist ivuxolimab in advanced cancers. The CDR3 covers 13 residues. Germline values: CDR1 LNHDA, CDR2 SQIVND (reference sequence). V lost 5 bases and J lost 2, with 7 bases in between. Here immunoSEQ multiplex PCR was the method, and the copy in TCRdb shows in-frame clones only, minus some. The sample includes 73,000 or so clones, approximately 91% of them seen just once. The rearrangement uses TRBV19 and TRBJ1-3; the D is unclear. The source of this sequence is an adult with an advanced solid tumor such as melanoma, head and neck, liver or kidney cancer. The source material was CD4+ or CD8+ T cells sorted from blood, sampled in a trial of the OX40 agonist ivuxolimab. In DNA, the CDR3 is TGTGCCAGTAGTTTCTTGACTGGAAACACCATATATTTT. As protein: CASSFLTGNTIYF.